One and the same sample provided the 28 T cell receptor beta chains below, sequenced in a study of T cells in Graves' hyperthyroidism and ophthalmopathy. Amplification of TCR beta CDR3 regions was performed using RNA transcripts as template. TCR CDR3 underwent first-round RT-PCR with the HTBI primer set. MiXCR was run by TCRdb on the multiplex PCR reads, yielding one entry per CDR3 protein. The data hold roughly 240,000 distinct CDR3 sequences, with about 24% observed a single time. The sample was blood. The receptors were sampled from a woman between 40 and 50 years old with Graves' ophthalmopathy.

There are many counts of this clonotype. V is TRBV7-2 and J is TRBJ2-5; D might be TRBD1 or TRBD2, each matching 5 bases. CDR1 and CDR2 (germline): SGHTA, FQGNSA. The CDR3 runs 15 residues. Trimming removed 6 bases from V and 0 bases from J, with 14 bases in between. The CDR3 here is CASRPGPRDQETQYF. CDR3 sequence (DNA): TGTGCCAGCAGACCGGGACCTCGCGACCAAGAGACCCAGTACTTC.

This clonotype was seen a few times. CDR3 in DNA: TGTGCCAGCAGTAAACAGGGAGCGTACGAGACCCAGTACTTC. Its protein is CASSKQGAYETQYF. The chain couples TRBV6-4 to TRBJ2-5; a possible D gene is TRBD1 (6 bases). Germline CDR1 and CDR2: MRHNA and SNTAGT. The CDR3 extends over 14 amino acids. The germline V and J ends were trimmed by 5 bases and 5 bases, with 15 bases remaining between them.

At least ten counts were recorded for this clonotype. This chain connects TRBV20-1 to TRBJ2-7; 7 nucleotides line up with TRBD2. The CDR3 has 13 residues. The V segment lost 0 bases and the J segment 6 bases; nucleotides outside the gene matches: 5. The germline CDR1 and CDR2 sequences are DFQATT and SNEGSKA (reference sequence). CDR3 in DNA: TGCAGTGCTAGAGATGGGGGGGATAGCGAGCAGTACTTC. It is translated as CSARDGGDSEQYF.

This clonotype was counted ten times or more. V gene TRBV24-1 combines with J gene TRBJ2-5, with 7 bases aligning to TRBD2. This CDR3 has 13 residues. Unmatched junction bases numbered 2, after V lost 5 bases and J lost 3 bases. Germline CDR1 and CDR2: KGHDR and SFDVKD. As DNA, the CDR3 is TGTGCCACCAGTGTTCTAGCGGAAGAGACCCAGTACTTC. Its protein product is CATSVLAEETQYF.

This clonotype occurred many times. This rearrangement joins TRBV19 to TRBJ1-1; D gene unclear. The V and J ends lost 0 bases and 3 bases respectively, with 11 bases between them. The germline V gene has CDR1 LNHDA and CDR2 SQIVND (reference sequence). The CDR3 spans 15 residues. The CDR3 loop is CASSIDLGMDTEAFF. CDR3 nucleotides: TGTGCCAGTAGTATAGATCTAGGGATGGACACTGAAGCTTTCTTT. The whole variable domain, filled in from reference TRBV19 and TRBJ1-1, reads DGGITQSPKYLFRKEGQNVTLSCEQNLNHDAMYWYRQDPGQGLRLIYYSQIVNDFQKGDIAEGYSVSREKKESFPLTVTSAQKNPTAFYLCASSIDLGMDTEAFFGQGTRLTVV.

The table lists this clonotype with many counts. The chain is built from TRBV2 and TRBJ2-7; maybe TRBD2 (5 bases). V shed 4 bases and J shed 7 bases, with 14 bases lying between them. The length of the CDR3 is 13 residues. CDR1 and CDR2 from the germline V gene are SNHLY and FYNNEI. CDR3 region: CASSVVAGWEQYF. The CDR3 nucleotides are TGTGCCAGCAGTGTGGTTGCGGGCTGGGAGCAGTACTTC.

This clonotype has only a few counts. A clone one base away is much larger, so this may be a read error. The chain has TRBV11-2 and TRBJ2-5; 7 nucleotides line up with TRBD1. The germline V gene encodes CDR1 SGHAT and CDR2 FQNNGV. The CDR3 has 14 residues. CDR3 bases: TGTGCCGGCAGCCCGCAGACAGGGCAAGAGACCCAGTACTTC. Its translation: CAGSPQTGQETQYF.

This clonotype was seen a handful of times. The chain carries TRBV28 and TRBJ1-1; D remains ambiguous. Per the germline V gene, CDR1 is MDHEN and CDR2 is SYDVKM. V was cut by 6 bases and J by 1 base, with 12 bases left in between. The CDR3 is 14 amino acids. CDR3: CASSATATNTEAFF. The CDR3, as DNA: TGTGCCAGCAGCGCAACAGCTACGAACACTGAAGCTTTCTTT.

The chain has TRBV6-2 or TRBV6-3 and TRBJ2-7; D is perhaps TRBD2 (5 bases). CDR3 length: 13 amino acids. Trimming shortened V by 7 bases and J by 3 bases, and 13 bases separated the two germline ends. Germline V gives CDR1 MNHEY, CDR2 SVGEGT. CDR3 amino acids: CASKEARNYEQYF. The CDR3 DNA is TGTGCCAGCAAGGAGGCCCGTAACTACGAGCAGTACTTC.

At least ten counts were recorded for this clonotype. The chain employs TRBV28 and TRBJ1-2; 9 bases line up with TRBD1. The CDR3 runs 16 residues. Germline V lookup: CDR1 MDHEN, CDR2 SYDVKM. With V trimmed by 2 bases and J by 4 bases, 8 bases remained unmatched. The DNA for the CDR3 is TGTGCCAGCAGTTTACGGACAGGGGTTGTCCCCTATGGCTACACCTTC. It translates to CASSLRTGVVPYGYTF.

This chain joins TRBV10-3 and TRBJ2-5; no definite D call. The germline V gene encodes CDR1 ENHRY and CDR2 SYGVKD. The CDR3 covers 14 residues. Trimming took 5 bases from V and 5 from J, leaving 15 bases between them. The CDR3 sequence is CAISPSREDETQYF. DNA for the CDR3: TGTGCCATCAGTCCCAGTCGAGAGGATGAGACCCAGTACTTC.

Comment on this clonotype: A clone one base away is much larger, so this may be a read error. The chain joins TRBV2 to TRBJ1-2, with no clear D. The CDR3 contains 12 residues. Germline CDR1 and CDR2: SNHLY and FYNNEI. CDR3 bases: TGTACCAGCCTCTATTCGGTTTATGGCTACACCTTC. It encodes CTSLYSVYGYTF.

This clonotype was recorded at least ten times. This chain uses TRBV12-3 or TRBV12-4 with TRBJ2-7, with D possibly being TRBD1 or TRBD2 (5 bases each). Trimming pared 2 bases from V and 0 bases from J, leaving 14 bases between. CDR3 length: 16 amino acids. The CDR3 bases are TGTGCCAGCAGTTTAATTTTGGGGGAGAGCTCCTACGAGCAGTACTTC. Translated: CASSLILGESSYEQYF.

In this sample, this clonotype turned up many times. The V call is TRBV7-9, the J call TRBJ2-5, with D tentatively TRBD1 (6 bases). With 5 bases removed from V and 5 bases from J, the gap between germline ends came to 18 bases. The CDR3 is 15 residues long. In germline, CDR1 is SEHNR, CDR2 FQNEAQ (reference sequence). CDR3 loop: CASSEQGGVSETQYF. The CDR3 DNA reads as TGTGCCAGCAGCGAACAGGGCGGTGTTTCTGAGACCCAGTACTTC.

This chain's CDR3 is CSAGGLVHEQYF. CDR3 nucleotide sequence: TGCAGTGCCGGCGGACTAGTTCACGAGCAGTACTTC. The chain carries TRBV20-1 and TRBJ2-7; 7 nucleotides match TRBD2. With V trimmed by 6 bases and J by 5 bases, 7 bases remained unmatched. This CDR3 comprises 12 residues. Germline CDR1 DFQATT, CDR2 SNEGSKA (reference sequence).

Of note for this clonotype: One junction end disagrees with the germline gene, perhaps due to a read error. This sequence joins TRBV29-1 and TRBJ2-7; D remains ambiguous. This CDR3 region has 14 residues. CDR1 SQVTM and CDR2 ANQGSEA come from the germline V gene. CDR3 sequence (DNA): TGCAGCGTCCCCCGCGACGGCTGCTCCTACGAGCAGTACTTT. Translated, it gives CSVPRDGCSYEQYF.

This clonotype has at least ten counts. The V gene is TRBV7-9, the J gene TRBJ2-5; possibly TRBD1 for D (5 bases). There are 14 residues in the CDR3. The germline gives CDR1 SEHNR, CDR2 FQNEAQ (reference sequence). The ends were cut back, 5 bases at V and 2 bases at J, with 12 bases in the middle. CDR3 in amino acids: CASSVSGAQETQYF. The CDR3 nucleotides read TGTGCCAGCAGCGTTAGTGGGGCTCAAGAGACCCAGTACTTC.

This clonotype was seen repeatedly, ten times or more. V usage is TRBV19 and J usage is TRBJ2-7; perhaps TRBD2 as D (5 bases). CDR1 and CDR2 (germline): LNHDA, SQIVND (reference sequence). V lost 10 bases and J lost 3, with 28 bases in between. The CDR3 covers 17 residues. CDR3 DNA: TGTGCCATTTCCGGGGTCCCGTCGACGAGGAAGGTCTACGAGCAGTACTTC. This translates into CAISGVPSTRKVYEQYF.

This clonotype was picked up many times. This chain uses TRBV7-2 with TRBJ2-2; D gene ambiguous. Trimming removed 7 bases at V and 5 bases at J, with 8 bases between. The CDR3 length is 12 residues. Germline V gives CDR1 SGHTA, CDR2 FQGNSA. The chain's CDR3 is CASIHLTGELFF. The DNA of the CDR3 is TGTGCCAGCATCCACCTGACCGGGGAGCTGTTTTTT.

This clonotype has ten or more counts. V usage is TRBV18 and J usage is TRBJ2-2; TRBD1 agrees at 7 bases. The junction had 5 bases not matched to a gene; V was cut back by 0 bases and J by 4 bases. The germline V gene encodes CDR1 KGHSH and CDR2 LQKENI. The CDR3 is 16 residues long. The DNA for the CDR3 is TGTGCCAGCTCACCACCGACAGGGTCTATCACCGGGGAGCTGTTTTTT. Its translation: CASSPPTGSITGELFF.

Many counts were recorded for this clonotype. The V call is TRBV4-1, the J call TRBJ1-2; D uncertain. CDR3 length: 15 amino acids. Germline CDR1 MGHRA, CDR2 YSYEKL. V was cut by 3 bases and J by 0 bases, with 11 bases left in between. The CDR3, as DNA: TGCGCCAGCAGCCAGGATTGGACGGCTAACTATGGCTACACCTTC. Translation gives CASSQDWTANYGYTF.

This clonotype was seen repeatedly, ten times or more. This chain uses TRBV7-2 with TRBJ2-7, with a tentative D call TRBD2 (6 bases). Germline CDR1 reads SGHTA; CDR2 reads FQGNSA. V lost 3 bases to trimming and J lost 2 bases, with 17 bases between them. CDR3 length equals 16 residues. This CDR3 reads CASSFRPGGVAYEQYF. Here the CDR3 DNA reads TGTGCCAGCAGCTTTCGCCCGGGCGGGGTTGCCTACGAGCAGTACTTC.

The table lists this clonotype with many counts. CDR3 sequence reads: CASRTGLAGLETQYF. DNA for the CDR3: TGTGCCAGCAGGACGGGACTAGCGGGACTAGAGACCCAGTACTTC. The gene calls are TRBV11-2 and TRBJ2-5; 13 nucleotides match TRBD2. CDR1 and CDR2 from the germline V gene are SGHAT and FQNNGV. CDR3 size: 15 residues. With 6 bases clipped from V and 4 bases from J, the junction kept 5 bases outside the gene matches.

This clonotype was recorded many times. The rearrangement joins TRBV6-5 to TRBJ1-1; D not resolved. Trimming removed 6 bases from V and 1 base from J, with 15 bases in between. CDR3 size: 15 residues. Germline lookup yields CDR1 MNHEY and CDR2 SVGAGI. CDR3 residues: CASSPTERANTEAFF. Here the CDR3 DNA reads TGTGCCAGCAGCCCCACGGAGAGGGCGAACACTGAAGCTTTCTTT.

Concerning this clonotype itself: Compared with germline, one end of the junction differs, possibly owing to a read error. The V gene is TRBV28, the J gene TRBJ1-5; 8 bases are shared with TRBD1. The CDR3 consists of 17 residues. Germline V gene data show CDR1 as MDHEN and CDR2 as SYDVKM. The CDR3 loop is CASSLGRGQVWGQPQRF. DNA of the CDR3: TGTGCCAGCAGTTTGGGCAGGGGGCAGGTTTGGGGTCAGCCCCAGCGTTTT.

This clonotype was detected ten times or more. The chain combines TRBV7-8 with TRBJ2-4; D possibly corresponds to TRBD2 (6 bases). Germline-derived CDR1 and CDR2 are SGHVS and FQNEAQ. This CDR3 is 16 amino acids long. The V and J ends lost 4 bases and 0 bases respectively, with 13 bases between them. The CDR3 spells CASSSGESLAKNIQYF. The CDR3 coding sequence is TGTGCCAGCAGCTCGGGGGAGTCTCTAGCCAAAAACATTCAGTACTTC.

This clonotype was picked up many times. The chain is built from TRBV7-2 and TRBJ2-2, with 10 bases matching TRBD2. The CDR3 runs to 16 residues. Germline CDR1 SGHTA, CDR2 FQGNSA. Germline trimming cut 2 bases from V and 0 bases from J; bases unmatched to any gene: 0. The CDR3 sequence is CASSLTSGANTGELFF. CDR3 DNA: TGTGCCAGCAGCTTAACTAGCGGGGCGAACACCGGGGAGCTGTTTTTT.

This clonotype was counted ten times or more. This chain links TRBV30 with TRBJ1-5; D gene unclear. V dropped 4 bases and J dropped 5 bases, with 12 bases sitting between them. This CDR3 is built from 13 residues. CDR1 and CDR2 (germline): GTSNPN, SVGIG (reference sequence). This CDR3 is CAWNGGWDQPQHF. As DNA, the CDR3 is TGTGCCTGGAACGGTGGTTGGGATCAGCCCCAGCATTTT.